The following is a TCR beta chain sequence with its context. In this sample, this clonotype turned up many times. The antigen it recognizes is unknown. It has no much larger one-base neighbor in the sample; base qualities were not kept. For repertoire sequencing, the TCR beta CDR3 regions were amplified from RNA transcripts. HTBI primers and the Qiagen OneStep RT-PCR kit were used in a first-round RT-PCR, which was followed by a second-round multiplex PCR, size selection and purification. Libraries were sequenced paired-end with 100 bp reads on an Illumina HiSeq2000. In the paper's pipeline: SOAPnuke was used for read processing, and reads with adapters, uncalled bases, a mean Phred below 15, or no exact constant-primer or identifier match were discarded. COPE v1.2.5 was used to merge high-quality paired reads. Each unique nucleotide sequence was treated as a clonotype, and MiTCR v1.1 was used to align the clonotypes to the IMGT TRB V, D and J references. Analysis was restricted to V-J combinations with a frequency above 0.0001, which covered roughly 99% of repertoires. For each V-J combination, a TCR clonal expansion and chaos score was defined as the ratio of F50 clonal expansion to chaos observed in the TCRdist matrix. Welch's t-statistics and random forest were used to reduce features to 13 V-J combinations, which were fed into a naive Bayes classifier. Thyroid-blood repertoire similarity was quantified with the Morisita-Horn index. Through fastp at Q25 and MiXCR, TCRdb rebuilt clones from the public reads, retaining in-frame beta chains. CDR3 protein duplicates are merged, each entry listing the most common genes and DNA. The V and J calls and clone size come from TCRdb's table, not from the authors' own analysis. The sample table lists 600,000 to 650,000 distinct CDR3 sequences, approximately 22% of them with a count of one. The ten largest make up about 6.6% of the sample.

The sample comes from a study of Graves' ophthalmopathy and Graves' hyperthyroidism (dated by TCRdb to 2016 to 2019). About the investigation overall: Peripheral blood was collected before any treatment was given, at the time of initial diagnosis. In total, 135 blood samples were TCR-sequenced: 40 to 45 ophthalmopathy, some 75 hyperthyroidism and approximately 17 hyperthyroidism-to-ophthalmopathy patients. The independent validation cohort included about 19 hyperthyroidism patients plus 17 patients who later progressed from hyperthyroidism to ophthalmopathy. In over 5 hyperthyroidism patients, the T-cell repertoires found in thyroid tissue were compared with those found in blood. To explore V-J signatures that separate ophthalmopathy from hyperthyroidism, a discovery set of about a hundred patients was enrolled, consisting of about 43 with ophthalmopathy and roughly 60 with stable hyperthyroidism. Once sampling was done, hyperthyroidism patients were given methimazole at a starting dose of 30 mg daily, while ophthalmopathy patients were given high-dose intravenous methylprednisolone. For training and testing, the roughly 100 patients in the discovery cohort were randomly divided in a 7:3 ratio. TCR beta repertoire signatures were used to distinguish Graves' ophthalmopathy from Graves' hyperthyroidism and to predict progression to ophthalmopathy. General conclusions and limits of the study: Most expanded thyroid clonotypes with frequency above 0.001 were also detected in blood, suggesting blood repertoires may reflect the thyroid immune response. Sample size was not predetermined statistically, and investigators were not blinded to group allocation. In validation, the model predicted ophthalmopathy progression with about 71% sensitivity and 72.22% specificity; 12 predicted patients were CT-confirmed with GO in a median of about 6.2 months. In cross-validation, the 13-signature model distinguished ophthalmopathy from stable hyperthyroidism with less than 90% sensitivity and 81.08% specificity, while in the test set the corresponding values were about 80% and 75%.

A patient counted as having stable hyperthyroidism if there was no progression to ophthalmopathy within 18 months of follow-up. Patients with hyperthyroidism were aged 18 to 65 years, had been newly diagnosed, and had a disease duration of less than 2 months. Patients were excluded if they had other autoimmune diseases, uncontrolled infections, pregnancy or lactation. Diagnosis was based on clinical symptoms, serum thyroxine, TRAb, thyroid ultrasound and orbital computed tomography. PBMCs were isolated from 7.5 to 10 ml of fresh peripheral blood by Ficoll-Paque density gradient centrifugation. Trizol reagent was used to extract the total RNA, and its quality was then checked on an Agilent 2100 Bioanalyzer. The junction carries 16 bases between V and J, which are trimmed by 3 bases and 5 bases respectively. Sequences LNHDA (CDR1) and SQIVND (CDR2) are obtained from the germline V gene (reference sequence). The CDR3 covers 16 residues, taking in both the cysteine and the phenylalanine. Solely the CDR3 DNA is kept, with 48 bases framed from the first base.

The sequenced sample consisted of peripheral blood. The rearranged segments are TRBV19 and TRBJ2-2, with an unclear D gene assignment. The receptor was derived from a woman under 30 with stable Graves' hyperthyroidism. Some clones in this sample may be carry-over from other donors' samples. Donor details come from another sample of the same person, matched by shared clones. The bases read TGTGCCAGTAGTATTTGGGCAGCCCTACAGACCGGGGAGCTGTTTTTT. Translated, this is CASSIWAALQTGELFF.